These 11 T cell receptor beta chains originate from one sample sequenced in a study of early T cells in non-severe SARS-CoV-2 infection. Via MiXCR, TCRdb re-called the 5' RACE reads, giving one row per CDR3 protein. This sample carries approximately 46,000 distinct CDR3 sequences, roughly 6% of them seen once, and the ten largest clones take around 12%. The material sequenced was whole blood. These TCRs come from an adult who was a healthcare worker with PCR-confirmed SARS-CoV-2 infection or an uninfected control (not recorded which).

This clonotype was seen only a few times. The gene calls are TRBV6-1 and TRBJ2-1; TRBD2 aligns across 8 bases. The V gene end was trimmed by 7 bases and the J gene end by 4 bases; junction bases not matched to a gene: 9. Looked up from germline, CDR1 is MNHNS and CDR2 is SASEGT. This CDR3 region has 15 residues. The CDR3 DNA is TGTGCCAGCACCCTACTAGCGGATTCTTACAATGAGCAGTTCTTC. It translates to CASTLLADSYNEQFF.

Many counts were recorded for this clonotype. V gene TRBV13 combines with J gene TRBJ2-7; D perhaps matches TRBD1 (5 bases). The V and J ends lost 5 bases and 2 bases respectively, with 16 bases between them. The CDR3 is 15 residues long. Germline CDR1 reads PRHDT; CDR2 reads FYEKMQ (reference sequence). The CDR3: CASSRRQKLPYEQYF. CDR3 coding DNA: TGTGCCAGCAGCCGTAGACAGAAATTACCCTACGAGCAGTACTTC.

This clonotype was seen many times. This rearrangement joins TRBV19 to TRBJ1-5; 9 positions match TRBD1. Germline CDR1 reads LNHDA; CDR2 reads SQIVND (reference sequence). The CDR3 contains 15 residues. V lost 6 bases, J lost 5 bases, and 8 bases stayed unmatched. This chain's CDR3 is CASSAIGTGHQPQHF. CDR3 DNA sequence: TGTGCCAGTAGCGCCATCGGGACAGGGCATCAGCCCCAGCATTTT.

This chain links TRBV24-1 with TRBJ2-3; 10 bases fit TRBD1. The length of the CDR3 is 17 residues. Losses at the gene ends were 2 bases for V and 7 bases for J; bases not matched to a gene: 11. CDR1 KGHDR and CDR2 SFDVKD come from the germline V gene. The CDR3 coding sequence is TGTGCCACCAGTGATTCCCCGGGACAGGGGCCGGGGTATACGCAGTATTTT. The encoded protein is CATSDSPGQGPGYTQYF.

The CDR3 DNA is TGCAGCGTGACAGGGGCCCCTACAGATACGCAGTATTTT. It translates to CSVTGAPTDTQYF. The chain has TRBV29-1 and TRBJ2-3; 8 bases agree with TRBD1. Per the germline V gene, CDR1 is SQVTM and CDR2 is ANQGSEA. The CDR3 spans 13 residues. Trimming at V came to 6 bases and at J to 3 bases, leaving 5 bases not matched to a gene.

There are many counts of this clonotype. The gene calls are TRBV6-5 and TRBJ1-1; D is possibly TRBD1 (6 bases). V lost 2 bases and J 1 base, leaving 14 bases between the germline ends. This CDR3 spans 16 amino acids. Germline CDR1 and CDR2: MNHEY and SVGAGI. The CDR3 sequence is CASSYGGGQRNTEAFF. The CDR3 DNA sequence: TGTGCCAGCAGTTACGGGGGGGGCCAGAGGAACACTGAAGCTTTCTTT.

This clonotype came up many times. The V gene is TRBV21-1, the J gene TRBJ1-5; the DNA was not compared with TRBD1, the D call given in the table. TRBV21-1 is flagged as a pseudogene. The CDR3 has 15 amino acids. CDR3 sequence: CASSHYWTGDQPQHF. The CDR3 bases are TGTGCCAGCAGCCACTATTGGACAGGGGATCAGCCCCAGCATTTT.

V is TRBV18 and J is TRBJ1-6; the match to TRBD1 covers 9 bases. This CDR3 comprises 16 residues. CDR1 is KGHSH, CDR2 LQKENI, per germline. J gave up 5 bases and V 0 bases, and 2 bases lay outside the gene matches. The CDR3 here is CASSPPGQGNNSPLHF. Here the CDR3 DNA reads TGTGCCAGCTCACCACCGGGACAGGGTAATAATTCACCCCTCCACTTT.

V is TRBV18 and J is TRBJ2-2; possibly TRBD2 for D (6 bases). Germline lookup yields CDR1 KGHSH and CDR2 LQKENI. CDR3 size: 15 residues. Trimming cost V 4 bases and J 0 bases, with 9 bases left between them. The CDR3 DNA is TGTGCCAGCTCACGGGGGGACTCGAACACCGGGGAGCTGTTTTTT. Protein: CASSRGDSNTGELFF.

This clonotype was counted many times. The chain couples TRBV20-1 to TRBJ1-4; D is possibly TRBD1 (5 bases). With 6 bases removed from V and 8 bases from J, the gap between germline ends came to 19 bases. Germline V gene lookup returns CDR1 DFQATT and CDR2 SNEGSKA (reference sequence). The length of the CDR3 is 14 residues. The CDR3 DNA follows: TGCAGTGCCCAAGGCTCAGGGTCGGAGGAAAAACTGTTTTTT. It yields the protein CSAQGSGSEEKLFF.

The chain combines TRBV5-1 with TRBJ2-3, with D tentatively TRBD2 (5 bases). This CDR3 is built from 16 residues. Trimming removed 0 bases from V and 6 bases from J, with 17 bases in between. The germline CDR1 and CDR2 sequences are SGHRS and YFSETQ. DNA of the CDR3: TGCGCCAGCAGCTTGGGCCGCCCGGACGGCGGGGATACGCAGTATTTT. Amino acids: CASSLGRPDGGDTQYF.